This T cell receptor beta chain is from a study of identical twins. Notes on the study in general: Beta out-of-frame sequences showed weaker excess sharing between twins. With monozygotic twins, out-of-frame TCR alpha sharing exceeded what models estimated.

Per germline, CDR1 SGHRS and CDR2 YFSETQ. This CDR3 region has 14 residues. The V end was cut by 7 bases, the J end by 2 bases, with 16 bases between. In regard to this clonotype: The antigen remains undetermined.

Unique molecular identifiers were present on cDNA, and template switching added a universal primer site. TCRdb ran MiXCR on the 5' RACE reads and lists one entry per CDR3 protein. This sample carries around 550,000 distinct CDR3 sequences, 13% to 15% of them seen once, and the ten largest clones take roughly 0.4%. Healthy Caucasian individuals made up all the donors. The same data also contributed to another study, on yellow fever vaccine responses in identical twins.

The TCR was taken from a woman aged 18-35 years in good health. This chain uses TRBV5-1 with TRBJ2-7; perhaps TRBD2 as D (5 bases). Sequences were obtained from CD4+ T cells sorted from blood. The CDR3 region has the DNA TGCGCCAGCGCGGGCGCGGATGGGGCCTACGAGCAGTACTTC. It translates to CASAGADGAYEQYF.